The clone carrying this TCR beta chain occurred a few times. Its antigen remains unidentified. 5'RACE template switching produced TCR cDNA carrying a universal primer site and UMIs. TCRdb reprocessed the 5' RACE reads with MiXCR, giving one entry per CDR3 protein. The table lists fewer than 400,000 distinct CDR3 sequences, roughly 10% of them singletons. This sample is drawn from a study of T cells after yellow fever vaccination. General observations from the study: Re-detected after boosting: most primary clones, 96% of CD4 and around 86% of CD8. The study noted that FACS-sorted repertoires could contain abundant clonotypes contaminating from the bulk population.

The CDR3 is 16 residues long. Germline lookup yields CDR1 PRHDT and CDR2 FYEKMQ (reference sequence). V lost 2 bases, J lost 1 base, and 4 bases stayed unmatched. The sample consisted of CD4+ T cells sorted from PBMCs, taken 45 days after the yellow fever booster vaccination. This TCR came from a man aged 18 to 35 who received the YFV17D yellow fever vaccine. The chain employs TRBV13 and TRBJ1-1, with TRBD1 matching 10 bases. The CDR3 sequence is CASSLSWTGGNTEAFF. CDR3 sequence (DNA): TGTGCCAGCAGCTTATCGTGGACAGGGGGGAACACTGAAGCTTTCTTT.